The 28 T cell receptor beta chains presented below share a single source sample, sequenced in a study of blood T cell repertoires in COVID-19. Generated by immunoSEQ multiplex PCR, the TCRdb table keeps only in-frame clones and is missing some. In the table there are some 110,000 clones, roughly 85% of which are singletons. The source material was peripheral blood. The receptors were sampled from a man younger than 45 with acute or convalescent COVID-19.

The gene calls are TRBV6-5 and TRBJ1-2, with TRBD1 matching over 10 bases. The CDR3 contains 14 residues. The V segment lost 7 bases and the J segment 8 bases; nucleotides outside the gene matches: 10. Germline values: CDR1 MNHEY, CDR2 SVGAGI. The CDR3 region has the DNA TGTGCCAGCACCGACCGGGACAGGGGACGGGGCTACACCTTC. It translates to CASTDRDRGRGYTF.

This clone was seen just once. The genes are TRBV6-6 and TRBJ2-2, with 14 bases lining up with TRBD2. This CDR3 spans 16 amino acids. V was pared by 2 bases and J by 5 bases, with 1 base of the junction left unmatched. Germline values: CDR1 MNHNY, CDR2 SVGAGI (reference sequence). The CDR3 DNA sequence: TGTGCCAGCAGTTACGGGACTAGCGGGGGAACCGGGGAGCTGTTTTTT. Protein: CASSYGTSGGTGELFF.

CDR3 bases: TGTGCCAGCAGCTCGGGGACAGGGGGGAGTGTTGAAGCTTTCTTT. Translation: CASSSGTGGSVEAFF. This chain joins TRBV11-2 and TRBJ1-1; 11 positions agree with TRBD1. This CDR3 comprises 15 residues. V lost 4 bases and J lost 7; bases outside the gene matches: 8. The germline V gene encodes CDR1 SGHAT and CDR2 FQNNGV.

V usage is TRBV4-2 and J usage is TRBJ1-5; D gene uncertain. Trimming shortened V by 1 base and J by 1 base, and 11 bases separated the two germline ends. Per germline, CDR1 LGHNA and CDR2 YNFKEQ. The CDR3 loop spans 16 amino acids. The CDR3 bases are TGTGCCAGCAGCCAAGTAAGTGGGGAGAGCAATCAGCCCCAGCATTTT. This translates into CASSQVSGESNQPQHF.

This chain links TRBV27 with TRBJ2-5; possibly TRBD2 for D (7 bases). Trimming shortened V by 5 bases and J by 4 bases, and 17 bases separated the two germline ends. This CDR3 is built from 15 residues. In germline, CDR1 is MNHEY, CDR2 SMNVEV (reference sequence). DNA for the CDR3: TGTGCCAGCAGTCTAGAGGGAGGGGGGATAGAGACCCAGTACTTC. This sequence encodes CASSLEGGGIETQYF.

The chain employs TRBV7-9 and TRBJ1-1, with 7 positions matching TRBD1. This CDR3 has 13 amino acids. Germline CDR1 reads SEHNR; CDR2 reads FQNEAQ (reference sequence). The V segment lost 4 bases and the J segment 7 bases; nucleotides outside the gene matches: 6. The CDR3 loop reads CASSYDRAFEAFF. As DNA, the CDR3 is TGTGCCAGCAGCTACGACAGGGCCTTTGAAGCTTTCTTT.

V usage is TRBV30 and J usage is TRBJ1-6; D ambiguous. The germline gives CDR1 GTSNPN, CDR2 SVGIG (reference sequence). The V gene lost 0 bases and the J gene lost 4 bases, with 16 bases spanning the gap. There are 17 residues in the CDR3. As DNA, the CDR3 is TGTGCCTGGAGTGTCTTAGGAGATGATATTTATAATTCACCCCTCCACTTT. Protein sequence: CAWSVLGDDIYNSPLHF.

The gene calls are TRBV3-1 (or the pseudogene TRBV3-2) and TRBJ1-6, with D tentatively TRBD1 (6 bases). CDR3 length: 17 amino acids. CDR1 and CDR2 (germline): LGHDT, YNNKEL (reference sequence). Trimming stripped 2 bases from V and 5 bases from J, with 16 bases between. CDR3 residues: CASSQSIPGHHNSPLHF. In DNA form, the CDR3 reads TGTGCCAGCAGCCAATCTATTCCGGGACACCATAATTCACCCCTCCACTTT.

Remarks on this clone: The junction differs from germline at one of its ends, possibly a read error. The rearrangement joins TRBV7-7 to TRBJ1-6; D is perhaps TRBD1 (5 bases). The germline V gene has CDR1 SSHAT and CDR2 FNYEAQ (reference sequence). This CDR3 is 16 amino acids long. The CDR3 DNA reads TGTGCTAGCAGCTTAGAAATAAACAGGAGAAATTCACCCCTCCACTTT. Translating gives CASSLEINRRNSPLHF.

The CDR3, as DNA: TGCAGCGTGCGGACAGGGGGAGGAAACACCATATATTTT. This gives the protein CSVRTGGGNTIYF. The chain uses TRBV29-1 and TRBJ1-3; TRBD1 matches 10 bases. The germline V gene encodes CDR1 SQVTM and CDR2 ANQGSEA. The CDR3 loop spans 13 amino acids. The V gene end was trimmed by 6 bases and the J gene end by 4 bases; junction bases not matched to a gene: 3.

This sequence joins TRBV19 and TRBJ1-3, with TRBD1 identical over 7 bases. CDR3 length: 15 residues. Germline lookup yields CDR1 LNHDA and CDR2 SQIVND (reference sequence). The J segment lost 2 bases and the V segment lost 3 bases, leaving 4 bases of the junction unmatched. The CDR3 here is CASSISQGAGNTIYF. CDR3 DNA sequence: TGTGCCAGTAGTATCAGCCAGGGGGCTGGAAACACCATATATTTT.

The V gene is TRBV10-3, the J gene TRBJ2-7; tentatively, D is TRBD1 (5 bases). This CDR3 comprises 13 residues. Between the trimmed V and J ends, which lost 0 bases and 11 bases, there was a span of 14 bases. In germline, CDR1 is ENHRY, CDR2 SYGVKD. CDR3 in DNA: TGTGCCATCAGTGAGTCGATAAGCCAGGGAAAGTACGTC. Its protein is CAISESISQGKYV.

The V and J genes are TRBV7-2 and TRBJ2-7, with 10 bases matching TRBD2. V trimming: 5 bases; J trimming: 4 bases; junction bases outside the gene matches: 5. The CDR3 is made up of 14 amino acids. Germline CDR1 reads SGHTA; CDR2 reads FQGNSA. CDR3 sequence reads: CASSVGGLAYEQYF. The CDR3 DNA sequence: TGTGCCAGCAGCGTTGGGGGACTAGCGTACGAGCAGTACTTC.

The V and J genes are TRBV3-1 (or the pseudogene TRBV3-2) and TRBJ2-1, with TRBD1 as a possible D gene (6 bases). The CDR3 loop spans 17 amino acids. Germline CDR1 and CDR2: LGHDT and YNNKEL (reference sequence). Trimming removed 0 bases from V and 5 bases from J, with 17 bases in between. The CDR3 sequence is CASSQEVGPKGDNEQFF. Here the CDR3 DNA reads TGTGCCAGCAGCCAAGAGGTGGGCCCGAAGGGGGACAATGAGCAGTTCTTC.

The chain is built from TRBV3-1 (or the pseudogene TRBV3-2) and TRBJ2-7; D unresolved. The CDR3 consists of 11 residues. Germline CDR1 is LGHDT and CDR2 is YNNKEL (reference sequence). V was clipped by 2 bases and J by 4 bases, with 3 bases between them. CDR3 nucleotide sequence: TGTGCCAGCAGCCAATCATACGAGCAGTACTTC. It yields the protein CASSQSYEQYF.

V gene TRBV9 combines with J gene TRBJ1-3, with 7 bases matching TRBD1. The V and J ends lost 2 bases and 0 bases, in that order; junction bases with no gene match: 5. The CDR3 totals 16 residues. CDR1 is SGDLS and CDR2 is YYNGEE in the germline V gene. The CDR3 bases are TGTGCCAGCAGCGTGGGACAGTCAGACTCTGGAAACACCATATATTTT. The encoded protein is CASSVGQSDSGNTIYF.

The V call is TRBV5-6, the J call TRBJ1-4, with D possibly TRBD1 on 5 matching bases. The CDR3 sequence is 14 residues long. V was cut by 4 bases and J by 1 base, with 8 bases left in between. Per the germline V gene, CDR1 is SGHDT and CDR2 is YYEEEE. CDR3 sequence (DNA): TGTGCCAGCAGCGGAGGGGTAACTAATGAAAAACTGTTTTTT. This sequence encodes CASSGGVTNEKLFF.

The sample holds a few counts of this clone. This rearrangement joins TRBV19 to TRBJ2-5; 9 nucleotides agree with TRBD1. This CDR3 region has 14 residues. Per germline, CDR1 LNHDA and CDR2 SQIVND (reference sequence). Losses at the gene ends were 6 bases for V and 5 bases for J; bases not matched to a gene: 7. For the CDR3, the DNA is TGTGCCAGTAGGCGCGGGACAGGGAGGGAGACCCAGTACTTC. Its translation is CASRRGTGRETQYF.

The V call is TRBV29-1, the J call TRBJ1-6; 7 bases agree with TRBD1. Trimming took 4 bases from V and 7 from J; bases not matched to a gene: 4. The CDR3 is 13 residues long. Germline-derived CDR1 and CDR2 are SQVTM and ANQGSEA. The CDR3: CSVATGINSPLHF. In DNA form, the CDR3 reads TGCAGCGTTGCGACAGGGATCAATTCACCCCTCCACTTT.

This clone was observed once. This chain joins TRBV4-2 and TRBJ2-2; D gene ambiguous. The V gene's germline CDR1 is LGHNA and CDR2 YNFKEQ. This CDR3 region has 14 residues. Trimming pared 1 base from V and 2 bases from J, leaving 5 bases between. For the CDR3, the DNA is TGTGCCAGCAGCCAAGTTCTTAACACCGGGGAGCTGTTTTTT. Its translation: CASSQVLNTGELFF.

This chain joins TRBV6-1 and TRBJ2-1; the D gene is possibly TRBD1 (6 bases). Germline assignment: CDR1 MNHNS and CDR2 SASEGT. The CDR3 runs 12 residues. With 0 bases removed from V and 15 bases from J, the gap between germline ends came to 12 bases. The CDR3 protein is CASSEAGTPPFF. The CDR3 nucleotides are TGTGCCAGCAGTGAAGCGGGGACACCGCCGTTCTTC.

This clone was counted a single time. The DNA of the CDR3 is TGTGCCAGTAGACAGGGATTTGTTGAAGCTTTCTTT. Translated, it gives CASRQGFVEAFF. The chain uses TRBV19 and TRBJ1-1, with D perhaps matching TRBD1 (6 bases). CDR3 length equals 12 residues. V was pared by 6 bases and J by 7 bases, with 12 bases between. Per germline, CDR1 LNHDA and CDR2 SQIVND (reference sequence).

The rearrangement joins TRBV30 to TRBJ1-2; TRBD1 aligns across 9 bases. CDR3 length: 13 amino acids. Germline CDR1 GTSNPN, CDR2 SVGIG (reference sequence). Trimming removed 1 base from V and 7 bases from J; junction bases left unmatched: 4. The CDR3 DNA is TGTGCCTGGAGTGATACAGGGGGCGGTGGCTACACCTTC. This sequence encodes CAWSDTGGGGYTF.

The chain recombines TRBV4-2 with TRBJ2-2, with TRBD2 matching over 11 bases. The trim removed 8 bases at V and 6 bases at J, leaving 5 bases unmatched. CDR3 length: 14 residues. Germline V lookup: CDR1 LGHNA, CDR2 YNFKEQ. The CDR3 sequence is CASLVAGGPGELFF. CDR3 DNA: TGTGCCAGCTTAGTAGCGGGGGGGCCCGGGGAGCTGTTTTTT.

The chain combines TRBV11-2 with TRBJ2-1; 7 bases are a match to TRBD2. Germline V gene sequence: CDR1 SGHAT, CDR2 FQNNGV. The CDR3 spans 17 residues. V dropped 1 base and J dropped 2; count of bases not matched to a gene: 8. The CDR3 loop reads CASSLVVGGGAYNEQFF. The CDR3 nucleotides are TGTGCCAGCAGCTTAGTGGTCGGGGGAGGGGCCTACAATGAGCAGTTCTTC.

The chain employs TRBV19 and TRBJ2-2; no definite D call. Trimming took off 8 bases at V and 4 bases at J, with 14 bases between the two ends. The CDR3 is 14 residues long. CDR1 and CDR2 from the germline V gene are LNHDA and SQIVND (reference sequence). CDR3 region: CASVGLRSTGELFF. The CDR3 DNA follows: TGTGCCAGTGTGGGCCTTAGGTCCACCGGGGAGCTGTTTTTT.

The J gene is TRBJ1-2, the V gene TRBV6-5; 7 bases map to TRBD1. CDR3 length: 13 amino acids. Germline assignment: CDR1 MNHEY and CDR2 SVGAGI. After removal of 5 bases from V and 10 bases from J, the junction contained 10 bases not matched to a gene. The DNA for the CDR3 is TGTGCCAGCAGTCCAAGGGACAGACTGACCTACACCTTC. Protein product: CASSPRDRLTYTF.

The chain uses TRBV5-1 and TRBJ1-1; D is ambiguous. The V end was cut by 0 bases, the J end by 1 base, with 7 bases between. This CDR3 region has 14 residues. Germline V gene sequence: CDR1 SGHRS, CDR2 YFSETQ. DNA for the CDR3: TGCGCCAGCAGCTTGGGGCCAGGGAACACTGAAGCTTTCTTT. Translation gives CASSLGPGNTEAFF. The full variable domain, with the rest looked up from reference TRBV5-1 and TRBJ1-1, is KAGVTQTPRYLIKTRGQQVTLSCSPISGHRSVSWYQQTPGQGLQFLFEYFSETQRNKGNFPGRFSGRQFSNSRSEMNVSTLELGDSALYLCASSLGPGNTEAFFGQGTRLTVV.